The rows below give T cell receptor beta chains drawn from one sample of a study of T cell changes during pregnancy in multiple sclerosis. Measured with immunoSEQ multiplex PCR; TCRdb has only the in-frame clones, and not every one. The sample consists of about 28,000 clones, approximately 90% of them appearing once. The sequencing used CD4+ T cells from peripheral blood mononuclear cells, collected in the first trimester of pregnancy. All receptors derive from a female donor in good health, enrolled as a control in a pregnancy study. Each CDR3 is given with its conserved first and last residue. Fields, in order: J gene, V gene, CDR3 protein.

j_call: TRBJ1-4; v_call: TRBV11-2; cdr3_aa: CASSPGFTSEKLFF
j_call: TRBJ2-7; v_call: TRBV10-3; cdr3_aa: CAISDGTSGRSSYEQYF
j_call: TRBJ2-7; v_call: TRBV5-6; cdr3_aa: CASSFAGTANNYEQYF
j_call: TRBJ2-7; v_call: TRBV7-2; cdr3_aa: CASSGSGVSPYEQYF
j_call: TRBJ2-7; v_call: TRBV5-5; cdr3_aa: CASSRLAGALYEQYF
j_call: TRBJ2-5; v_call: TRBV7-2; cdr3_aa: CASSLPTREEETQYF
j_call: TRBJ1-1; v_call: TRBV7-9; cdr3_aa: CASSPPGVESTEAFF
j_call: TRBJ1-5; v_call: TRBV2; cdr3_aa: CASSVGGISNQPQHF
j_call: TRBJ1-4; v_call: TRBV7-9; cdr3_aa: CASSSPGQRKEKLFF
j_call: TRBJ2-1; v_call: TRBV27; cdr3_aa: CASSLWGLAGAKQFF
j_call: TRBJ1-2; v_call: TRBV11-2; cdr3_aa: CASSLTTTPGGYTF
j_call: TRBJ1-3; v_call: TRBV6-1; cdr3_aa: CASSEVGVSGNTIYF
j_call: TRBJ1-2; v_call: TRBV28; cdr3_aa: CASTRTGLTNYGYTF
j_call: TRBJ2-5; v_call: TRBV7-2; cdr3_aa: CASNKESGGARETQYF
j_call: TRBJ1-2; v_call: TRBV28; cdr3_aa: CASSLALTGHDGYTF
j_call: TRBJ2-1; v_call: TRBV7-2; cdr3_aa: CASSSHRDRVVNEQFF
j_call: TRBJ2-7; v_call: TRBV10-1; cdr3_aa: CASSARDSKDEQYF
j_call: TRBJ2-3; v_call: TRBV5-1; cdr3_aa: CASSLVTSGGEAKGTQYF
j_call: TRBJ2-3; v_call: TRBV7-2; cdr3_aa: CASSLQGALGDTQYF
j_call: TRBJ2-5; v_call: TRBV7-9; cdr3_aa: CASSPSGGETQYF
j_call: TRBJ1-2; v_call: TRBV15; cdr3_aa: CATRETGAGYGYTF
j_call: TRBJ2-7; v_call: TRBV30; cdr3_aa: CAWSVIPNRPNEQYF
j_call: TRBJ2-6; v_call: TRBV27; cdr3_aa: CASTRADGANVLTF
j_call: TRBJ2-1; v_call: TRBV7-3; cdr3_aa: CASSFLGSYNEQFF
j_call: TRBJ2-7; v_call: TRBV28; cdr3_aa: CASSLFRSSSYEQYF
j_call: TRBJ2-3; v_call: TRBV28; cdr3_aa: CASALAGGPQNTDTQYF
j_call: TRBJ1-1; v_call: TRBV28; cdr3_aa: CASSLFLETEAFF
j_call: TRBJ2-3; v_call: TRBV27; cdr3_aa: CASRQSSGGWIDTQYF
j_call: TRBJ2-3; v_call: TRBV19; cdr3_aa: CASSKAGPTDTQYF
j_call: TRBJ2-1; v_call: TRBV29-1; cdr3_aa: CSAAHSCCGGTSSYNEQFF
j_call: TRBJ2-2; v_call: TRBV7-9; cdr3_aa: CASSLVRGAVTGELFF
j_call: TRBJ2-2; v_call: TRBV19; cdr3_aa: CASSPGTGGWTGELFF
j_call: TRBJ2-5; v_call: TRBV5-1; cdr3_aa: CASSLVRGGQETQYF
j_call: TRBJ1-5; v_call: TRBV6-1; cdr3_aa: CASTVQMFHNQPQHF
j_call: TRBJ2-7; v_call: TRBV28; cdr3_aa: CASSTRDRGCEQYF
j_call: TRBJ1-1; v_call: TRBV5-5; cdr3_aa: CASSYGQGVEAFF
j_call: TRBJ2-3; v_call: TRBV28; cdr3_aa: CASRSEGGGSPDTQYF
j_call: TRBJ1-2; v_call: TRBV28; cdr3_aa: CASSFFVGAVVYGYTF
j_call: TRBJ2-7; v_call: TRBV5-1; cdr3_aa: CASSSVGQGKLGEQYF
j_call: TRBJ2-3; v_call: TRBV18; cdr3_aa: CASSPGTPSTDTQYF
j_call: TRBJ2-4; v_call: TRBV18; cdr3_aa: CASSPAPGGDKNIQYF
j_call: TRBJ1-1; v_call: TRBV28; cdr3_aa: CAILRGTEAFF
j_call: TRBJ2-7; v_call: TRBV6-5; cdr3_aa: CASSGLAGNEQYF
j_call: TRBJ1-5; v_call: TRBV5-6; cdr3_aa: CASSLAGQGNNQPQHF
j_call: TRBJ2-3; v_call: TRBV11-2; cdr3_aa: CASSLGVVGGTDTQYF
j_call: TRBJ2-2; v_call: TRBV9; cdr3_aa: CASSPSTGGTGELFF
j_call: TRBJ2-5; v_call: TRBV2; cdr3_aa: CASSGALAGGLWTQYF
j_call: TRBJ2-5; v_call: TRBV28; cdr3_aa: CASCPHSGGLETQYF
j_call: TRBJ1-1; v_call: TRBV11-2; cdr3_aa: CASSLFRSSGGLTEAFF
j_call: TRBJ1-3; v_call: TRBV4-2; cdr3_aa: CASSQDWGRGNTIYF
j_call: TRBJ2-3; v_call: TRBV5-1; cdr3_aa: CASSLAEGSGGDTQYF
j_call: TRBJ1-1; v_call: TRBV11-3; cdr3_aa: CASSLNGNTEAFF
j_call: TRBJ1-5; v_call: TRBV19; cdr3_aa: CASSIGSSNQPQHF
j_call: TRBJ2-5; v_call: TRBV30; cdr3_aa: CALRLAGYQETQYF
j_call: TRBJ1-3; v_call: TRBV28; cdr3_aa: CASTQGYGNTIYF
j_call: TRBJ2-1; v_call: TRBV29-1; cdr3_aa: CSVGRYNEQFF
j_call: TRBJ2-2; v_call: TRBV2; cdr3_aa: CASRLLTGSTGELFF
j_call: TRBJ2-7; v_call: TRBV10-3; cdr3_aa: CAISDSGGNYEQYF
j_call: TRBJ2-5; v_call: TRBV7-2; cdr3_aa: CASSLARGRAQETQYF
j_call: TRBJ2-7; v_call: TRBV10-2; cdr3_aa: CASSESTVYEQYF